Detailed here is one T cell receptor (beta chain). What it recognizes is unknown. The sample is drawn from a study of cytomegalovirus exposure and HLA in healthy donors. General study points: Researchers reported from a later analysis that most CMV-associated TCR beta chains appeared HLA-restricted. A later analysis associated 16,000 or so TCR beta sequences with HLA alleles at a 0.05 false discovery rate. There were 150 to 200 TCR beta chains listed as cytomegalovirus-associated.

This CDR3 region has 16 residues. V lost 1 base, J lost 8 bases, and 17 bases lay in between. Per the germline V gene, CDR1 is SNHLY and CDR2 is FYNNEI. Amplification used 60 Vbeta primers and 13 Jbeta primers. Sequenced by immunoSEQ multiplex PCR; TCRdb stores in-frame clones only, minus some. The sample includes about 180,000 clones, over 60% of them seen just once. V and J are TRBV2 and TRBJ1-4; a possible D gene is TRBD1 (6 bases). The sequence was obtained from a man between 18 and 35 years old in good health and CMV-seronegative. Material for sequencing was PBMCs. This CDR3 reads CASSEGTWGLGEKLFF. The CDR3 region has the DNA TGTGCCAGCAGTGAAGGAACGTGGGGGCTGGGGGAAAAACTGTTTTTT. The whole variable domain, filled in from reference TRBV2 and TRBJ1-4, reads EPEVTQTPSHQVTQMGQEVILRCVPISNHLYFYWYRQILGQKVEFLVSFYNNEISEKSEIFDDQFSVERPDGSNFTLKIRSTKLEDSAMYFCASSEGTWGLGEKLFFGSGTQLSVL.